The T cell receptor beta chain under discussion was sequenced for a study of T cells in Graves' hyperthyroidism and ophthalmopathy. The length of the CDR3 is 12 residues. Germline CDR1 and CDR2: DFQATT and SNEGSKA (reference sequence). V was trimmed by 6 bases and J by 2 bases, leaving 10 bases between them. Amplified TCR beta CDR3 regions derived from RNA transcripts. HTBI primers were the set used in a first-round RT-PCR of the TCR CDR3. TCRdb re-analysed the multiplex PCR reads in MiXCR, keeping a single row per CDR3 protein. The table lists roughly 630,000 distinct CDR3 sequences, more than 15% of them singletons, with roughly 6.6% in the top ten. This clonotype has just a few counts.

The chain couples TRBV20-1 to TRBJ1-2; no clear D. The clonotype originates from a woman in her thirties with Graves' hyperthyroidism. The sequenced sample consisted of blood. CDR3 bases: TGCAGTGCCCGGGCCCCCAACTATGGCTACACCTTC. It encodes CSARAPNYGYTF.